These T cell receptor beta chains were read from a single sample in a study of blood T cell repertoires in COVID-19. TCRdb's table, derived via immunoSEQ multiplex PCR, lists solely in-frame clones and lacks some. The sample records under 200,000 clones, about 90% being singletons. The sample comprised peripheral blood. The receptors were gathered from a middle-aged man with active or convalescent COVID-19. Both conserved end residues are part of each CDR3. The D gene is left open where the match is weak. Clone size is shown for a subset of rows, as once, few, many or a class of expanded clone.

once,TRBV19,14,TRBJ1-1,NA,TGTGCCAGTAGTATGAGCCTGTTGAACACTGAAGCTTTCTTT,CASSMSLLNTEAFF
NA,TRBV6-5,12,TRBJ1-1,NA,TGTGCCAGCAGCCCCGGACCCGGGATAGCTTTCTTT,CASSPGPGIAFF
NA,TRBV6-6,14,TRBJ1-4,TRBD1,TGTGCCAGCAGCTTCCAGGGGGAGGATGAAAAACTGTTTTTT,CASSFQGEDEKLFF
NA,TRBV15,15,TRBJ2-5,TRBD1,TGTGCCACCAGCGGGGGACAGGGGGCCGGGGAGACCCAGTACTTC,CATSGGQGAGETQYF
NA,TRBV12-5,23,TRBJ2-3,TRBD2,TGTGCTAGTGGTTTGGACCACGGCAAGGGACTAGCGGGGGGCGGGACTAGCACAGATACGCAGTATTTT,CASGLDHGKGLAGGGTSTDTQYF
NA,TRBV5-1,14,TRBJ2-7,NA,TGCGCCAGCAGCTTCAACAGGGCCCCCTACGAGCAGTACTTC,CASSFNRAPYEQYF
NA,TRBV7-9,16,TRBJ1-3,TRBD1,TGTGCCAGCAGCCCCACTCAGGGGGCATCTGGAAACACCATATATTTT,CASSPTQGASGNTIYF
NA,TRBV5-5,14,TRBJ1-2,NA,TGTGCCAGCAGGAGGGGGATTCAGGAGGCTGGCTACACCTTC,CASRRGIQEAGYTF
NA,TRBV28,12,TRBJ2-3,NA,TGTGCCACCACAGGGTTCAGGGATACGCAGTATTTT,CATTGFRDTQYF
NA,TRBV5-6,16,TRBJ2-3,NA,TGTGCCAGCAGCTACAGGGTTGGGCCCGGCACAGATACGCAGTATTTT,CASSYRVGPGTDTQYF
NA,TRBV6-2/TRBV6-3,15,TRBJ2-7,TRBD1,TGTGCCAGCAGTGCGCGGACAGGGGGAATCAGCGAGCAGTACTTC,CASSARTGGISEQYF
few,TRBV27,14,TRBJ2-7,TRBD2,TGTGCCAGTTCCCGCTCCGGGGGGTCCTACGAGCAGTACTTC,CASSRSGGSYEQYF
NA,TRBV19,14,TRBJ1-2,TRBD1,TGTGCCAGTAGTACGACAGGGGGCGACTATGGCTACACCTTC,CASSTTGGDYGYTF
NA,TRBV6-5,15,TRBJ2-7,NA,TGTGCCAGCAGTTACTCGATGCCATACAACTACGAGCAGTACTTC,CASSYSMPYNYEQYF
NA,TRBV30,13,TRBJ1-3,NA,TGTGCCTGGTTACGCATGAGGGGAAACACCATATATTTT,CAWLRMRGNTIYF
once,TRBV4-1,15,TRBJ1-2,TRBD1,TGCGCCAGCAGCCAAACCGTACTGACAGGGAACGGCTACACCTTC,CASSQTVLTGNGYTF
NA,TRBV11-2,14,TRBJ1-3,NA,TGTGCCAGCAGCGCCGGGGTCTCTGGAAACACCATATATTTT,CASSAGVSGNTIYF
NA,TRBV6-1,14,TRBJ1-1,NA,TGTGCCAGCAGTGAAGCAGTCGGGACAACTGAAGCTTTCTTT,CASSEAVGTTEAFF
NA,TRBV11-1,14,TRBJ2-7,TRBD1,TGTGCCAGCAGCCCGACAGGGGGCTCCTACGAGCAGTACTTC,CASSPTGGSYEQYF
NA,TRBV4-2,18,TRBJ1-4,TRBD1,TGTGCCAGCAGCGCGGGACAGGGGGCGGGGAGTACTAATGAAAAACTGTTTTTT,CASSAGQGAGSTNEKLFF
NA,TRBV10-2,13,TRBJ1-2,NA,TGCGCCAGCAGTCCGACGGGGGAGTATGGCTACACCTTC,CASSPTGEYGYTF
NA,TRBV7-9,14,TRBJ1-4,TRBD1,TGTGCCAGCAGCGCCGGGACAGCTAATGAAAAACTGTTTTTT,CASSAGTANEKLFF
NA,TRBV6-5,14,TRBJ1-1,NA,TGTGCCAGCAGTACAGGGATGCGGAACACTGAAGCTTTCTTT,CASSTGMRNTEAFF
NA,TRBV7-3,13,TRBJ2-1,NA,TGTGCCAGCAGCTCGATCGGGGTGGGTGAGCAGTTCTTC,CASSSIGVGEQFF
NA,TRBV7-8,13,TRBJ1-2,TRBD1,TGTGCCAGCAGCCGGGGACAGTTCTATGGCTACACCTTC,CASSRGQFYGYTF
NA,TRBV6-6,14,TRBJ1-2,TRBD1,TGTGCCAGCAGTTTCGACAGGGCTGGGTATGGCTACACCTTC,CASSFDRAGYGYTF
NA,TRBV28,14,TRBJ1-5,TRBD1,TGTGCCAGCAGACAGACAGGGTCCGGGCAGCCCCAGCATTTT,CASRQTGSGQPQHF
once,TRBV6-1,16,TRBJ2-5,TRBD2,TGTGCCAGCAGTGAAGTCGCTAGCGGGGGGGCGGAGACCCAGTACTTC,CASSEVASGGAETQYF
NA,TRBV5-4,16,TRBJ1-1,NA,TGTGCCAGCAGCTTGAGGGTCCGGTCAGGGTTAGGTGAAGCTTTCTTT,CASSLRVRSGLGEAFF
NA,TRBV25-1,15,TRBJ1-3,NA,TGTGCCAGCAGTGAACCAGGGCGCTCTGGAAACACCATATATTTT,CASSEPGRSGNTIYF
NA,TRBV10-1,13,TRBJ1-4,TRBD1,TGCGCCAGCAGCGACAGACAGGGAGGAAAACTGTTTTTT,CASSDRQGGKLFF
NA,TRBV5-1,14,TRBJ2-7,NA,TGCGCCAGCAGCTCGGAGGGACGGGGCTACGAGCAGTACTTC,CASSSEGRGYEQYF
once,TRBV7-2,13,TRBJ2-7,TRBD2,TGTGCCAGCAGCTCGGGACTACTCTACGAGCAGTACTTC,CASSSGLLYEQYF
once,TRBV9,15,TRBJ2-1,TRBD1,TGTGCCAGCAGCGCCCGGACAGGGAAGGGCAGTGAGCAGTTCTTC,CASSARTGKGSEQFF
NA,TRBV7-9,13,TRBJ1-2,NA,TGTGCCAGCAGCTTCGCAGGTGATTATGGCTACACCTTC,CASSFAGDYGYTF
NA,TRBV27,13,TRBJ1-2,NA,TGTGCCAGCAGGGGGGCCCCTAACTATGGCTACACCTTC,CASRGAPNYGYTF
NA,TRBV6-5,15,TRBJ2-7,TRBD2,TGTGCCAGCAGTCGCTTCTTGCGGGGGACCTACGAGCAGTACTTC,CASSRFLRGTYEQYF
NA,TRBV6-5,16,TRBJ1-2,NA,TGTGCCAGCAGTTACTCGAAAGGCCCGGGGAACTATGGCTACACCTTC,CASSYSKGPGNYGYTF
NA,TRBV3-1/TRBV3-2,14,TRBJ2-7,TRBD1,TGTGCCAGCAGCCAAGGGGGACAGGGTGCCGAGCAGTACTTC,CASSQGGQGAEQYF
NA,TRBV28,13,TRBJ1-5,NA,TGTGCCAGCAGTTCAGATTGGGCGCAGCCCCAGCATTTT,CASSSDWAQPQHF
NA,TRBV7-9,15,TRBJ1-2,TRBD1,TGTGCCAGCAGCTCAAATCCGGGACAGACCTATGGCTACACCTTC,CASSSNPGQTYGYTF
once,TRBV4-3,16,TRBJ2-1,TRBD2,TGCGCCAGCAGCCAAGTGGCTAGCGGCCAGTACAATGAGCAGTTCTTC,CASSQVASGQYNEQFF
NA,TRBV5-5,15,TRBJ1-5,NA,TGTGCCAGCAGCTGGGGACTAATTGGCAATCAGCCCCAGCATTTT,CASSWGLIGNQPQHF
NA,TRBV30,13,TRBJ2-5,TRBD1,TGTGCCTGGGGTGGACAGGGAAAAGAGACCCAGTACTTC,CAWGGQGKETQYF
few,TRBV4-1,13,TRBJ2-7,NA,TGCGCCAGCAGCCCGGGAAAAACCTACGAGCAGTACTTC,CASSPGKTYEQYF
NA,TRBV2,15,TRBJ1-3,NA,TGTGCCAGCATTGGGCTGGTGAGCTCTGGAAACACCATATATTTT,CASIGLVSSGNTIYF
NA,TRBV19,17,TRBJ1-5,NA,TGTGCCAGTAGTATTGGTGGTTTAGGGAGTAGCAATCAGCCCCAGCATTTT,CASSIGGLGSSNQPQHF
NA,TRBV14,15,TRBJ1-1,TRBD1,TGTGCCAGCAGCCAAGTAGGGACAGGGAACACTGAAGCTTTCTTT,CASSQVGTGNTEAFF
NA,TRBV11-3,13,TRBJ2-5,TRBD1,TGTGCCAGCAGCTCACAGGGGGCAGAGACCCAGTACTTC,CASSSQGAETQYF
NA,TRBV6-2/TRBV6-3,16,TRBJ2-7,TRBD2,TGTGCCAGCAGTTCTGCTAGCGGGGGCCTCTCCTACGAGCAGTACTTC,CASSSASGGLSYEQYF
NA,TRBV12-3/TRBV12-4,12,TRBJ1-2,TRBD1,TGTGCCAGCAGGCCGGGGACAGATGGCTACACCTTC,CASRPGTDGYTF
NA,TRBV19,12,TRBJ1-1,NA,TGTGCCAGTCAGGGATTGAACACTGAAGCTTTCTTT,CASQGLNTEAFF
NA,TRBV5-6,15,TRBJ2-3,TRBD2,TGTGCCAGCAGCCCTCTAGCGGGGGGAACAGATACGCAGTATTTT,CASSPLAGGTDTQYF
NA,TRBV5-4,15,TRBJ1-2,NA,TGTGCCAGCAGCTTGAATAGGGAGAGTAGCTATGGCTACACCTTC,CASSLNRESSYGYTF
once,TRBV5-4,15,TRBJ2-7,TRBD1,TGTGCCAGCAGCTTGGGGACAGGGGGCCTCTACGAGCAGTACTTC,CASSLGTGGLYEQYF